The text below deals with one T cell receptor (beta chain). This entry comes from a study of blood T cell repertoires in COVID-19. Study background: Donors in the United States, Italy and Spain gave samples during acute or convalescent COVID-19. Nucleic acid was either cDNA or gDNA, and it came from T cells, B-cell-depleted T cells, or PBMCs.

Per the germline V gene, CDR1 is MNHEY and CDR2 is SMNVEV (reference sequence). This CDR3 has 17 residues. J was trimmed by 5 bases and V by 6 bases; bases with no gene match: 19. In the original processing: Amplification of reference gene primers was used by the study to estimate nucleated cell counts. Assay used: immunoSEQ multiplex PCR; TCRdb lists only in-frame clones, some missing. The V and J calls and clone size are taken from that table; D and trimming were inferred from the DNA. The data show approximately 140,000 clones, approximately 88% seen once. The sequence was collected from an elderly woman with acute or convalescent COVID-19. Sequencing was carried out using peripheral blood. This chain links TRBV27 with TRBJ2-7; 7 nucleotides align to TRBD1. The CDR3 nucleotides read TGTGCCAGCAGCTCCGGACAGGCCATGCGTTGGCGCGACGAGCAGTACTTC. This gives the protein CASSSGQAMRWRDEQYF.